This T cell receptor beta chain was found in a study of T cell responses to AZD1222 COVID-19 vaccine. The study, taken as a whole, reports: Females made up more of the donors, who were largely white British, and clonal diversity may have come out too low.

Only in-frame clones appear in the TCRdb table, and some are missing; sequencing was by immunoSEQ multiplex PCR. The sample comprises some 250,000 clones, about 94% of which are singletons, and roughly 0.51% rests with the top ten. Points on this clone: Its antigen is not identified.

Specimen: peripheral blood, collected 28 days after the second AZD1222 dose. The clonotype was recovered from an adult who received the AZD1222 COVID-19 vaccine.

The chain's CDR3 is CASSRLAGDRELFF. CDR3 bases: TGTGCCAGCAGCCGACTAGCGGGAGACCGGGAGCTGTTTTTT. This sequence joins TRBV5-6 and TRBJ2-2; TRBD2 aligns across 12 bases. Per germline, CDR1 SGHDT and CDR2 YYEEEE. CDR3 length: 14 amino acids. The V segment lost 4 bases and the J segment 9 bases; nucleotides outside the gene matches: 4. The variable domain in full, with the rest retrieved from reference TRBV5-6 and TRBJ2-2, is DAGVTQSPTHLIKTRGQQVTLRCSPKSGHDTVSWYQQALGQGPQFIFQYYEEEERQRGNFPDRFSGHQFPNYSSELNVNALLLGDSALYLCASSRLAGDRELFFGEGSRLTVL.